These T cell receptor beta chains were read from a single sample in a study of CD8+ T cells in alopecia areata. TCRdb's table, derived via immunoSEQ multiplex PCR, lists solely in-frame clones and lacks some. This repertoire shows 100,000 to 150,000 clones, around 50% found once; its top ten account for 4.5% to 5.5%. The starting material was CD4+ T cells sorted from blood, obtained at week 0. These TCRs come from a human donor with alopecia areata. The CDR3 runs from the conserved cysteine through the conserved F or W. D genes are given only for firm matches. Rows may omit the clone size; those that give it use once, few, many or a size class.

CDR3 protein	CDR3 DNA	CDR3 length	clone size	D gene	V gene	J gene
CASSLDGVASNEQFF	TGTGCCAGCAGCTTAGATGGGGTGGCCTCCAATGAGCAGTTCTTC	15	.	.	TRBV11-2	TRBJ2-1
CANTWLARGLNYGYTF	TGTGCCAACACATGGTTGGCCAGGGGGCTTAACTATGGCTACACCTTC	16	.	TRBD1	TRBV2	TRBJ1-2
CASSLGLVIEQFF	TGTGCCAGCAGCTTGGGACTAGTCATTGAGCAGTTCTTC	13	.	.	TRBV5-6	TRBJ2-1
CASSFSLNGGAGTDTQYF	TGTGCCAGCAGCTTCTCACTAAACGGGGGGGCAGGCACAGATACGCAGTATTTT	18	.	TRBD2	TRBV7-9	TRBJ2-3
CASSEMAGASNQPQHF	TGTGCCAGCAGTGAGATGGCAGGGGCAAGCAATCAGCCCCAGCATTTT	16	few	.	TRBV27	TRBJ1-5
CASSGGTQELRAFF	TGTGCCAGCAGTGGTGGGACACAAGAGTTACGAGCTTTCTTT	14	.	.	TRBV2	TRBJ1-1
CSVAPQGIGETQYF	TGCAGCGTTGCTCCACAGGGTATAGGGGAGACCCAGTACTTC	14	few	.	TRBV29-1	TRBJ2-5
CASSGIGYEQYF	TGTGCCAGCAGTGGGATCGGCTACGAGCAGTACTTC	12	.	.	TRBV2	TRBJ2-7
CASSPPWGGLGNIQYF	TGTGCCAGCAGTCCACCGTGGGGGGGTCTGGGAAACATTCAGTACTTC	16	few	TRBD2	TRBV28	TRBJ2-4
CASSLTGTLGNEQFF	TGTGCCAGCAGCTTAACGGGGACTTTGGGCAATGAGCAGTTCTTC	15	once	.	TRBV7-3	TRBJ2-1
CASSEAYEQYF	TGTGCCAGCAGCGAGGCCTACGAGCAGTACTTC	11	.	.	TRBV6-6	TRBJ2-7
CASSFTDSPLHF	TGTGCCAGCAGCTTTACCGATTCACCCCTCCACTTT	12	few	.	TRBV7-9	TRBJ1-6
CASSWGVRNTEAFF	TGTGCCAGCAGTTGGGGAGTACGGAACACTGAAGCTTTCTTT	14	.	.	TRBV5-6	TRBJ1-1
CASSLSHKGTGGLTDTQYF	TGTGCCAGCAGCTTATCCCACAAGGGGACAGGGGGCTTAACAGATACGCAGTATTTT	19	.	TRBD1	TRBV7-9	TRBJ2-3
CASSSGPNTEAFF	TGTGCCAGCAGCTCCGGGCCGAACACTGAAGCTTTCTTT	13	.	.	TRBV7-2	TRBJ1-1
CASSVRDRAHEQYF	TGTGCCAGCAGCGTTCGGGACAGGGCCCACGAGCAGTACTTC	14	.	TRBD1	TRBV5-6	TRBJ2-7
CASTPGSYEQYF	TGTGCCAGCACTCCGGGGTCCTACGAGCAGTACTTC	12	few	.	TRBV11-2	TRBJ2-7
CASRAPGQGASSYEQYF	TGTGCCAGCAGGGCTCCGGGACAGGGGGCTTCCTCCTACGAGCAGTACTTC	17	.	TRBD1	TRBV7-2	TRBJ2-7
CAWRDLGSEAFF	TGTGCCTGGAGAGACCTGGGGTCTGAAGCTTTCTTT	12	few	.	TRBV30	TRBJ1-1
CASSLVGGDQETQYF	TGTGCCAGCAGCTTAGTTGGAGGGGACCAAGAGACCCAGTACTTC	15	.	.	TRBV7-2	TRBJ2-5
CASSPAGGIYYEQYF	TGCGCCAGCAGCCCAGCGGGAGGGATCTACTACGAGCAGTACTTC	15	many	TRBD2	TRBV4-1	TRBJ2-7
CASSQDAGTAYNEQFF	TGTGCCAGCAGCCAAGATGCCGGGACAGCATACAATGAGCAGTTCTTC	16	.	TRBD1	TRBV14	TRBJ2-1
CASSLVGSRYEQYF	TGTGCCAGCAGCTTAGTAGGTAGTCGCTACGAGCAGTACTTC	14	few	.	TRBV7-9	TRBJ2-7
CASSLGASGFSDTQYF	TGCGCCAGCAGCTTGGGGGCTAGCGGGTTCTCAGATACGCAGTATTTT	16	.	TRBD2	TRBV5-1	TRBJ2-3
CASSFIGQGGEQYF	TGCGCCAGCAGCTTTATAGGACAGGGAGGCGAGCAGTACTTC	14	.	TRBD1	TRBV5-1	TRBJ2-7
CASSLARSYNSPLHF	TGTGCCAGCAGTTTAGCCCGCTCCTATAATTCACCCCTCCACTTT	15	few	.	TRBV27	TRBJ1-6
CASSGARGALEQYF	TGTGCCAGCAGTGGAGCCAGGGGGGCTCTCGAGCAGTACTTC	14	.	.	TRBV2	TRBJ2-7
CASSEPGRSPEGGYTF	TGTGCCAGCAGCGAACCGGGGCGTAGCCCCGAAGGAGGCTACACCTTC	16	.	.	TRBV7-2	TRBJ1-2
CASSPLAGGYNEQFF	TGTGCCAGTAGCCCGCTTGCAGGGGGATACAATGAGCAGTTCTTC	15	.	TRBD1	TRBV19	TRBJ2-1
CSVAAESSGNTIYF	TGCAGCGTTGCCGCGGAGTCCTCTGGAAACACCATATATTTT	14	few	.	TRBV29-1	TRBJ1-3
CSASDGSNQPQHF	TGCAGCGCTTCGGACGGGAGCAATCAGCCCCAGCATTTT	13	few	.	TRBV29-1	TRBJ1-5
CASGTSGSSYEQYF	TGTGCCAGTGGGACTAGCGGGAGCTCCTACGAGCAGTACTTC	14	.	TRBD2	TRBV19	TRBJ2-7
CASVGQASGNTIYF	TGCGCCAGCGTTGGACAAGCCTCTGGAAACACCATATATTTT	14	few	.	TRBV23-1	TRBJ1-3
CASSGQTGANVLTF	TGTGCCAGCAGTGGACAGACTGGGGCCAACGTCCTGACTTTC	14	.	.	TRBV6-1	TRBJ2-6
CASSSPGPSYEQYF	TGTGCCAGCAGCTCGCCGGGACCCAGCTACGAGCAGTACTTC	14	.	.	TRBV7-2	TRBJ2-7
CASSRSTRAEQFF	TGTGCCAGCAGTCGCTCTACCCGCGCCGAGCAGTTCTTC	13	.	.	TRBV27	TRBJ2-1
CASSQRGRGPGEKLFF	TGCGCCAGCAGTCAAAGGGGCAGGGGGCCGGGTGAAAAACTGTTTTTT	16	.	TRBD1	TRBV23-1	TRBJ1-4
CASSLAGKPYNEQFF	TGTGCCAGCAGCTTAGCCGGAAAACCCTACAATGAGCAGTTCTTC	15	.	.	TRBV7-9	TRBJ2-1
CASSSMTGTLSGANVLTF	TGTGCCAGCAGCTCCATGACAGGGACCCTTTCTGGGGCCAACGTCCTGACTTTC	18	.	TRBD1	TRBV7-9	TRBJ2-6
CASSQEHQSYEQYF	TGCGCCAGCAGCCAAGAGCATCAATCCTACGAGCAGTACTTC	14	few	.	TRBV4-3	TRBJ2-7
CASSLLSASSYEQYF	TGTGCCAGCAGCTTACTATCGGCCAGCTCCTACGAGCAGTACTTC	15	.	.	TRBV7-6	TRBJ2-7
CASSFLTSGRDNEQFF	TGTGCCAGCAGCTTCCTGACTAGCGGGAGGGACAATGAGCAGTTCTTC	16	few	TRBD2	TRBV7-2	TRBJ2-1
CASSVSGMSTDTQYF	TGTGCCAGCTCTGTTAGCGGGATGAGCACAGATACGCAGTATTTT	15	.	TRBD2	TRBV6-4	TRBJ2-3
CASSLVQGGNEQFF	TGTGCCAGCAGCTTAGTCCAGGGCGGGAATGAGCAGTTCTTC	14	.	.	TRBV7-6	TRBJ2-1
CASSLTGFSSPLHF	TGTGCCAGCAGTTTAACGGGGTTCTCATCACCCCTCCACTTT	14	once	.	TRBV27	TRBJ1-6
CASKGQGPSYEQYF	TGTGCCAGCAAGGGACAGGGGCCTTCCTACGAGCAGTACTTC	14	.	TRBD1	TRBV25-1	TRBJ2-7
CASGGHVYGYTF	TGTGCCAGCGGGGGTCACGTGTATGGCTACACCTTC	12	.	.	TRBV28	TRBJ1-2
CASSLFRDGYTF	TGTGCCAGCAGCTTATTCCGGGATGGCTACACCTTC	12	.	.	TRBV7-9	TRBJ1-2